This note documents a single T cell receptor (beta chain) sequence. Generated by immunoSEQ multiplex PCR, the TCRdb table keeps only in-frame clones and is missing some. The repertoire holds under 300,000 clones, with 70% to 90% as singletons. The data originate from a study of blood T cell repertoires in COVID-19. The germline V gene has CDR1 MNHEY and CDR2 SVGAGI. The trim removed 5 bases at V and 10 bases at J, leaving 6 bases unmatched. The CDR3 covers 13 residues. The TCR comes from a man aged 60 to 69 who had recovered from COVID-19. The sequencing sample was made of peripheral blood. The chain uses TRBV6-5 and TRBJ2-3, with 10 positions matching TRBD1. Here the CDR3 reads CASSQEDRGSQYF. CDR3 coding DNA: TGTGCCAGCAGTCAGGAGGACAGGGGGTCGCAGTATTTT.